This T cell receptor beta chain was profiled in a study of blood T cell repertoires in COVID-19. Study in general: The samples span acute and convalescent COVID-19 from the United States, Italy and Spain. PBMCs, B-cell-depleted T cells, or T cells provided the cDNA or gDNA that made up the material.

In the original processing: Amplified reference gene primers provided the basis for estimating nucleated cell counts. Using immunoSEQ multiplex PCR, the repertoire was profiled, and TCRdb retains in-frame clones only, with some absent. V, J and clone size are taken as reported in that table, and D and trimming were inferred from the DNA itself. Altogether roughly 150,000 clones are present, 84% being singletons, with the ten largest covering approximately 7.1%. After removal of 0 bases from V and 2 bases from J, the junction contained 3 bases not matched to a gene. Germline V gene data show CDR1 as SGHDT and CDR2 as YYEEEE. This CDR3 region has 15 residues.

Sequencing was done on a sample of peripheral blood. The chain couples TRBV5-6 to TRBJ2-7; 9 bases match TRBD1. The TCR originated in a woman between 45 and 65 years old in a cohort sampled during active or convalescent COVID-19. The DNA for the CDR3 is TGTGCCAGCAGCTTGGGGGGACAGGGACCCTACGAGCAGTACTTC. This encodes CASSLGGQGPYEQYF.